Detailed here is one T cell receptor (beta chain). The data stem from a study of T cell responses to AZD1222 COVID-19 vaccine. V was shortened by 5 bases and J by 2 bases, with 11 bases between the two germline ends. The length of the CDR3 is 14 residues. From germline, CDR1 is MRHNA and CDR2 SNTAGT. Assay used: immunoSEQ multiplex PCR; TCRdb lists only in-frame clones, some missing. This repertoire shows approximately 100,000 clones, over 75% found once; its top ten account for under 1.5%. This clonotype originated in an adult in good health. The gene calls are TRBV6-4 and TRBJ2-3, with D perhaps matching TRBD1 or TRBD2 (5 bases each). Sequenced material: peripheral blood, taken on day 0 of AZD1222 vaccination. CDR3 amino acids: CASSPGPNTDTQYF. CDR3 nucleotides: TGTGCCAGCAGTCCGGGACCGAACACAGATACGCAGTATTTT.